Listed here are 22 T cell receptor beta chains from one sample, sequenced in a study of T cell responses to AZD1222 COVID-19 vaccine. Using immunoSEQ multiplex PCR, the repertoire was profiled, and TCRdb retains in-frame clones only, with some absent. The sample has approximately 80,000 clones, more than 80% seen once. The sample in question was peripheral blood, obtained on day 0 of AZD1222 vaccination. The receptor set was obtained from an adult in good health.

The chain links TRBV5-4 to TRBJ1-1; TRBD1 aligns across 11 bases. Per germline, CDR1 SGHNT and CDR2 YYREEE (reference sequence). V shed 7 bases, J shed 5 bases, and the junction held 4 bases outside the gene matches. This CDR3 has 13 amino acids. CDR3 nucleotide sequence: TGTGCCAGCTCTGGGACAGGGGGAACTGAAGCTTTCTTT. Its translation: CASSGTGGTEAFF.

V and J are TRBV6-2 or TRBV6-3 and TRBJ1-4, with D possibly matching TRBD1 (5 bases). The CDR3 covers 14 residues. Trimming took 2 bases from V and 5 from J, leaving 9 bases between them. Germline CDR1 and CDR2: MNHEY and SVGEGT. CDR3 residues: CASSYRRANEKLFF. In DNA, the CDR3 is TGTGCCAGCAGTTACCGCAGGGCGAATGAAAAACTGTTTTTT.

This clone turned up a few times. The chain has TRBV6-5 and TRBJ2-7; TRBD2 aligns across 7 bases. Germline V CDR1 and CDR2: MNHEY, SVGAGI. After removal of 5 bases from V and 2 bases from J, the junction contained 9 bases not matched to a gene. There are 15 residues in the CDR3. The DNA for the CDR3 is TGTGCCAGCAGTCCCCATGGGGGGGGAACCTACGAGCAGTACTTC. It translates to CASSPHGGGTYEQYF.

The V gene is TRBV2, the J gene TRBJ2-5, with 11 bases that match TRBD2. Germline V gene data show CDR1 as SNHLY and CDR2 as FYNNEI. This CDR3 has 15 residues. Trimming took 3 bases from V and 5 from J; bases not matched to a gene: 5. The CDR3 loop is CASSEGSGGGETQYF. The CDR3 DNA follows: TGTGCCAGCAGTGAGGGTAGCGGGGGGGGCGAGACCCAGTACTTC.

This chain connects TRBV7-7 to TRBJ2-5, with 9 bases identical to TRBD1. The CDR3 is 15 amino acids. V was pared by 5 bases and J by 1 base, with 5 bases of the junction left unmatched. CDR1 and CDR2 from the germline V gene are SSHAT and FNYEAQ (reference sequence). The CDR3 sequence: CASSRGTGSQETQYF. CDR3 sequence (DNA): TGTGCCAGCAGCCGAGGGACAGGGAGCCAAGAGACCCAGTACTTC.

The DNA for the CDR3 is TGTGCCAGCAGCTTTTCAGGAGTCGAGACTGAAGCTTTCTTT. Its protein product is CASSFSGVETEAFF. V and J are TRBV11-3 and TRBJ1-1; no clear D. The CDR3 is 14 residues long. CDR1 is SGHNT, CDR2 YENEEA, per germline. V dropped 3 bases and J dropped 5 bases, with 13 bases sitting between them.

The rearrangement links TRBV27 to TRBJ1-5; possible D gene TRBD1, 5 bases. The germline gives CDR1 MNHEY, CDR2 SMNVEV (reference sequence). Deletions cut 8 bases from V and 1 base from J, with 15 bases between. There are 15 residues in the CDR3. The DNA of the CDR3 is TGTGCCAGCCGCCTGAGGGGAACGAGCAATCAGCCCCAGCATTTT. This sequence encodes CASRLRGTSNQPQHF.

The genes are TRBV7-2 and TRBJ2-5, with TRBD1 matching 7 bases. Germline values: CDR1 SGHTA, CDR2 FQGNSA. The CDR3 contains 14 residues. The trim removed 3 bases at V and 7 bases at J, leaving 8 bases unmatched. CDR3 sequence (DNA): TGTGCCAGCAGCTTGCAGGGGGTCGGTGGGACCCAGTACTTC. Amino acids: CASSLQGVGGTQYF.

This clone occurred once. The chain joins TRBV6-4 to TRBJ2-7; D remains unclear. Trimming stripped 4 bases from V and 6 bases from J, with 13 bases between. Germline V gene sequence: CDR1 MRHNA, CDR2 SNTAGT. The CDR3 has 13 residues. This CDR3 is CASSAGRWGEQYF. The CDR3 DNA sequence: TGTGCCAGCAGTGCAGGCAGGTGGGGCGAGCAGTACTTC.

The chain joins TRBV28 to TRBJ1-2; D remains unclear. V lost 3 bases, J lost 5 bases, and 22 bases lay in between. The CDR3 loop spans 17 amino acids. Germline V gives CDR1 MDHEN, CDR2 SYDVKM. CDR3 nucleotide sequence: TGTGCCAGCAGTTTTCGTTCATCCCCGGGGAACAGTTATGGCTACACCTTC. Protein: CASSFRSSPGNSYGYTF.

In this sample, this clone turned up once. The chain links TRBV18 to TRBJ1-1, with D unclear. Germline CDR1 and CDR2: KGHSH and LQKENI. Trimming cost V 5 bases and J 10 bases, with 17 bases left between them. CDR3 length: 13 amino acids. CDR3 in DNA: TGTGCCAGCTCAGAGAACTCATACCTCGGAGCTTTCTTT. The encoded protein is CASSENSYLGAFF.

The V gene is TRBV30, the J gene TRBJ1-2; a possible D gene is TRBD1 (6 bases). V was cut by 1 base and J by 9 bases, with 15 bases left in between. This CDR3 region has 13 residues. The germline CDR1 and CDR2 sequences are GTSNPN and SVGIG (reference sequence). The CDR3 DNA reads as TGTGCCTGGAGTGGGTATCAGGGGACGAGCTACACCTTC. Its translation: CAWSGYQGTSYTF.

J is TRBJ1-1 and V is TRBV27; possibly TRBD1 for D (5 bases). Trimming pared 1 base from V and 0 bases from J, leaving 9 bases between. The CDR3 contains 15 residues. Per the germline V gene, CDR1 is MNHEY and CDR2 is SMNVEV (reference sequence). The CDR3 loop reads CASSLFEGMNTEAFF. The CDR3 region has the DNA TGTGCCAGCAGTTTATTTGAGGGGATGAACACTGAAGCTTTCTTT.

The genes are TRBV19 and TRBJ1-1, with D hard to call. Trimming removed 6 bases from V and 6 bases from J, with 8 bases in between. Germline CDR1 is LNHDA and CDR2 is SQIVND (reference sequence). The CDR3 runs 11 residues. The CDR3 coding sequence is TGTGCCAGTAGGGGTTTGGCTGAAGCTTTCTTT. Translating it yields CASRGLAEAFF.

V usage is TRBV28 and J usage is TRBJ1-4; D perhaps matches TRBD1 (5 bases). The CDR3 covers 17 residues. The ends were cut back, 5 bases at V and 7 bases at J, with 23 bases in the middle. Germline CDR1 reads MDHEN; CDR2 reads SYDVKM. CDR3 bases: TGTGCCAGCAGTCTCCCCCCCGGACAACCGGACGGTGAAAAACTGTTTTTT. As protein: CASSLPPGQPDGEKLFF.

This sequence joins TRBV5-1 and TRBJ1-1, with D unclear. The CDR3 spans 15 residues. Trimming took off 4 bases at V and 0 bases at J, with 13 bases between the two ends. CDR1 is SGHRS, CDR2 YFSETQ, per germline. The CDR3: CASSPYEGLNTEAFF. Written as DNA, the CDR3 is TGCGCCAGCAGCCCCTATGAGGGATTGAACACTGAAGCTTTCTTT.

V is TRBV30 and J is TRBJ1-2; 10 bases are shared with TRBD1. Unmatched junction bases numbered 4, after V lost 1 base and J lost 14 bases. The CDR3 runs to 11 residues. Germline CDR1 is GTSNPN and CDR2 is SVGIG (reference sequence). The CDR3 DNA sequence: TGTGCCTGGAGTGAAGGGACAGGGGAAACCTTC. It is translated as CAWSEGTGETF.

This chain joins TRBV2 and TRBJ1-3, with TRBD1 matching over 9 bases. J lost 0 bases, V lost 8 bases, and 5 bases had no gene match. This CDR3 spans 15 amino acids. Germline assignment: CDR1 SNHLY and CDR2 FYNNEI. CDR3 coding DNA: TGTGCCAGCTGGAGGACAGGGGACTCTGGAAACACCATATATTTT. It yields the protein CASWRTGDSGNTIYF. Supplemented by reference TRBV2 and TRBJ1-3, the full variable domain reads EPEVTQTPSHQVTQMGQEVILRCVPISNHLYFYWYRQILGQKVEFLVSFYNNEISEKSEIFDDQFSVERPDGSNFTLKIRSTKLEDSAMYFCASWRTGDSGNTIYFGEGSWLTVV.

This chain joins TRBV4-2 and TRBJ2-2; 7 bases are a match to TRBD1. This CDR3 contains 15 residues. V shed 1 base and J 5 bases; nucleotides not matched to a gene: 4. Looked up from germline, CDR1 is LGHNA and CDR2 is YNFKEQ. The CDR3 nucleotides are TGTGCCAGCAGCCAAGCCAGGGGGTCTACCGGGGAGCTGTTTTTT. Protein sequence: CASSQARGSTGELFF.

V gene TRBV10-3 combines with J gene TRBJ1-5; 8 bases line up with TRBD1. CDR1 and CDR2 from the germline V gene are ENHRY and SYGVKD. This CDR3 region has 12 residues. The junction had 5 bases not matched to a gene; V was cut back by 9 bases and J by 7 bases. DNA for the CDR3: TGTGCCATTGGACAGGGCCACCAGCCCCAGCATTTT. Encoded protein: CAIGQGHQPQHF.

The CDR3 region has the DNA TGTGCCAGCAGTTACGACAGGGAGAGCGCAGATACGCAGTATTTT. As protein: CASSYDRESADTQYF. This chain joins TRBV6-5 and TRBJ2-3; 7 nucleotides agree with TRBD1. This CDR3 contains 15 residues. With V trimmed by 2 bases and J by 4 bases, 6 bases remained unmatched. Germline loops: CDR1 MNHEY, CDR2 SVGAGI.

The CDR3 region is CASRGEGEGIYGNQPQHF. DNA of the CDR3: TGTGCCAGCAGGGGGGAGGGGGAAGGGATCTATGGCAATCAGCCCCAGCATTTT. The J gene is TRBJ1-5, the V gene TRBV25-1; D is possibly TRBD1 (6 bases). This CDR3 is 18 amino acids long. Germline loops: CDR1 MGHDK, CDR2 SYGVNS. Trimming removed 6 bases from V and 2 bases from J, with 23 bases in between.